This TCR beta chain was sequenced for a study of T cells in Graves' hyperthyroidism and ophthalmopathy. Study summary: The authors collected peripheral blood at initial diagnosis, before any treatment.

Trimming pared 5 bases from V and 9 bases from J, leaving 17 bases between. The CDR3 extends over 14 amino acids. CDR1 and CDR2 (germline): SEHNR, FQNEAQ (reference sequence). TCR beta CDR3 region amplification was performed from RNA transcripts. Carried out on the TCR CDR3, a first-round RT-PCR used the HTBI primer set. TCRdb passed the multiplex PCR reads through MiXCR, listing each CDR3 protein once. This table has fewer than 450,000 distinct CDR3 sequences, about a sixth appearing once. Fresh 10 ml peripheral blood yielded PBMCs. The chain couples TRBV7-9 to TRBJ2-1; possible D gene TRBD1, 6 bases. The sequence came from a woman in her twenties or thirties with Graves' hyperthyroidism that later progressed to Graves' ophthalmopathy. Sequenced: blood. As DNA, the CDR3 is TGTGCCAGCAGCCCGACGGACAGCGTCAGTGAGCAGTTCTTC. Translating gives CASSPTDSVSEQFF.